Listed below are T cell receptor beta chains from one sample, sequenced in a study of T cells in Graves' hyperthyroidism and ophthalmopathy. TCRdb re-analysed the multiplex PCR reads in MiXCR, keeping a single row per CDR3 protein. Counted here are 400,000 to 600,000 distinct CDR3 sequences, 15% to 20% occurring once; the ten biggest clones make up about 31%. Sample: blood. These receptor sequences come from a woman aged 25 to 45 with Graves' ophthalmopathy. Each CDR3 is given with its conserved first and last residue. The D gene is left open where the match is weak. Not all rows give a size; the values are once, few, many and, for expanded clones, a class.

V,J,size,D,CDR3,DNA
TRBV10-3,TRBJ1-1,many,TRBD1,CAISFQQGHTEAFF,TGTGCCATCAGTTTCCAACAGGGGCACACTGAAGCTTTCTTT
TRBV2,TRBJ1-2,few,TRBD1,CASSETGRGSNVGYGYTF,TGTGCCAGCAGTGAGACAGGGCGGGGGTCCAATGTAGGCTATGGCTACACCTTC
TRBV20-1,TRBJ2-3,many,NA,CSARDSSTDTQYF,TGCAGTGCTAGGGACAGCAGCACAGATACGCAGTATTTT
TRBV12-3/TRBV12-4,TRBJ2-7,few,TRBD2,CASSPAGGPYEQYF,TGTGCCAGCAGTCCAGCGGGAGGGCCCTACGAGCAGTACTTC
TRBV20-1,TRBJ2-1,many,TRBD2,CSAGHGTSGYNEQFF,TGCAGTGCTGGACACGGGACTAGCGGATACAATGAGCAGTTCTTC
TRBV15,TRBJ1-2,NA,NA,CATSRDALYGYTF,TGTGCCACCAGCAGAGATGCCCTCTATGGCTACACCTTC
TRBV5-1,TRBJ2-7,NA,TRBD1,CASSSPGQDYEQYF,TGCGCCAGCAGCTCACCGGGACAGGACTACGAGCAGTACTTC
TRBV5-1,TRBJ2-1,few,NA,CASSFGPPYRVIEQFF,TGCGCCAGCAGCTTTGGACCCCCCTATCGAGTAATCGAGCAGTTCTTC
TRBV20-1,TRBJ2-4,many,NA,CSARIAGTKNIQYF,TGCAGTGCTAGAATTGCAGGGACCAAAAACATTCAGTACTTC
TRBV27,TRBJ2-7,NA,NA,CASGEPGAYEQYF,TGTGCCAGCGGTGAACCGGGAGCGTACGAGCAGTACTTC
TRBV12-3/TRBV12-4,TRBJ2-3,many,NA,CASTSEGPTDTQYF,TGTGCCAGCACCTCCGAAGGACCCACAGATACGCAGTATTTT
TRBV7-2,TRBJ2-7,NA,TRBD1,CASLGGLTLEQYF,TGTGCCAGCTTAGGGGGCCTCACCCTCGAGCAGTACTTC
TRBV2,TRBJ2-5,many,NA,CASSETRTYQETQYF,TGTGCCAGCAGTGAAACGCGGACGTACCAAGAGACCCAGTACTTC
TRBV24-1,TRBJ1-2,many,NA,CATSDLTANYGYTF,TGTGCCACCAGTGATTTGACAGCTAACTATGGCTACACCTTC
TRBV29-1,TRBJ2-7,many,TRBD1,CSVEDRVGHEQYF,TGCAGCGTTGAGGACAGGGTGGGCCACGAGCAGTACTTC
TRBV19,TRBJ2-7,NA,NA,CASSMVVGNEQYF,TGTGCCAGTAGTATGGTTGTAGGAAACGAGCAGTACTTC
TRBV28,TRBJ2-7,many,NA,CASRLGDYEQYF,TGTGCCAGCAGACTCGGGGACTACGAGCAGTACTTC
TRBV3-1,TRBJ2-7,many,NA,CASSQGLWASYEQYF,TGTGCCAGCAGCCAAGGGTTGTGGGCATCCTACGAGCAGTACTTC
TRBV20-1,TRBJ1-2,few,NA,CSASRTPEPGKSGYTF,TGCAGTGCTAGTAGGACCCCAGAGCCAGGGAAGTCTGGCTACACCTTC
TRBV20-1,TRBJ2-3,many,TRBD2,CSARDPGTSGRVSSTDTQYF,TGCAGTGCTAGAGATCCTGGCACTAGCGGGAGGGTCTCTAGCACAGATACGCAGTATTTT
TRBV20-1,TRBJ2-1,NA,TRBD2,CSVGTSGYADNEQFF,TGCAGTGTTGGGACTAGCGGGTACGCTGACAATGAGCAGTTCTTC
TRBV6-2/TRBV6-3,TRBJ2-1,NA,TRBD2,CASSPRGIFYNEQFF,TGTGCCAGCAGCCCGCGGGGGATTTTCTACAATGAGCAGTTCTTC
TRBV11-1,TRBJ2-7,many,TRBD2,CASSFVGGRATYEQYF,TGTGCCAGCAGCTTCGTTGGCGGGAGGGCGACCTACGAGCAGTACTTC
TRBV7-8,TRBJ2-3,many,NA,CASSSIKDSWEDTQYF,TGTGCCAGCAGCTCTATCAAGGACAGTTGGGAGGATACGCAGTATTTT
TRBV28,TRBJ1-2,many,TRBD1,CASSQGQGADGYTF,TGTGCCAGCAGCCAAGGACAGGGGGCGGATGGCTACACCTTC
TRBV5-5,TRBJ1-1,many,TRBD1,CASSTGTANTEAFF,TGTGCCAGCAGCACCGGGACAGCTAACACTGAAGCTTTCTTT
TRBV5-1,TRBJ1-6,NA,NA,CASSLEGQVDSPLHF,TGCGCCAGCAGCTTGGAGGGACAAGTAGATTCACCCCTCCACTTT
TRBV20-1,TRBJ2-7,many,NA,CSARDLATQVWEQYF,TGCAGTGCTAGAGATCTGGCTACCCAAGTGTGGGAGCAGTACTTC
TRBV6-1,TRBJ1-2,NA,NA,CASTQGQRGYTF,TGTGCCAGCACCCAAGGGCAGCGAGGCTACACCTTC
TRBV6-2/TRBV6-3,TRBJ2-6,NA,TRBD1,CASSTRTPGQYSGANVLTF,TGTGCCAGCAGTACGAGAACCCCGGGACAGTACTCTGGGGCCAACGTCCTGACTTTC
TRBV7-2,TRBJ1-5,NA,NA,CASSLAAGGQPQHF,TGTGCCAGCAGCTTAGCGGCGGGTGGTCAGCCCCAGCATTTT
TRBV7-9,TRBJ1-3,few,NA,CASSFLPTHHSGNTIYF,TGTGCCAGCAGCTTTTTACCCACACACCACTCTGGAAACACCATATATTTT
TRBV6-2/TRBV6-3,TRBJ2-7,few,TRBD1,CASGNRGYEQYF,TGTGCCAGTGGGAACAGGGGCTACGAGCAGTACTTC
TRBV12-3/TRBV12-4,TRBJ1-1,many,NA,CASSLGRRNTEAFF,TGTGCCAGCAGCTTGGGGCGGAGGAACACTGAAGCTTTCTTT
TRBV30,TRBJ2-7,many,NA,CAWAKGGSEQYF,TGTGCCTGGGCAAAGGGGGGCAGCGAGCAGTACTTC
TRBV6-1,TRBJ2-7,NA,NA,CATKAPSLDEQYF,TGTGCCACCAAGGCCCCTAGTCTCGACGAGCAGTACTTC
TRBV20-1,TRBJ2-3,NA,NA,CSATGADRSTDTQYF,TGCAGTGCTACGGGCGCCGACAGGAGCACAGATACGCAGTATTTT
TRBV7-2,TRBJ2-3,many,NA,CASSLDSGGTDTQYF,TGTGCCAGCAGCTTAGACTCCGGGGGCACAGATACGCAGTATTTT
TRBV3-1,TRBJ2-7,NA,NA,CASSQSFGDYEQYF,TGTGCCAGCAGCCAAAGTTTCGGGGACTACGAGCAGTACTTC
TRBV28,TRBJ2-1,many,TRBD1,CASSLLSLRQGYSYNEQFF,TGTGCCAGCAGTTTATTGTCCCTAAGACAGGGATATTCCTACAATGAGCAGTTCTTC
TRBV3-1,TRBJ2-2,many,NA,CASSQVSDTGELFF,TGTGCCAGCAGCCAAGTCTCGGACACCGGGGAGCTGTTTTTT
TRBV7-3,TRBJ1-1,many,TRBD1,CASSVQGRVTEAFF,TGTGCCAGCAGCGTACAGGGGAGGGTCACTGAAGCTTTCTTT
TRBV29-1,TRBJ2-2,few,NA,CSVEDPKGELFF,TGCAGCGTTGAAGATCCTAAGGGGGAGCTGTTTTTT
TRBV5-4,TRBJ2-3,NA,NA,CASSHSGTSTDTQYF,TGTGCCAGCAGCCATAGCGGAACTAGCACAGATACGCAGTATTTT
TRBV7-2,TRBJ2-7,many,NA,CASSLALPYEQYF,TGTGCCAGCAGCTTAGCGCTCCCCTACGAGCAGTACTTC
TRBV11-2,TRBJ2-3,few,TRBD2,CASSLEPGTSVTDTQYF,TGTGCCAGCAGCTTAGAACCCGGGACTAGCGTAACAGATACGCAGTATTTT
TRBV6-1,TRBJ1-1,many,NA,CASKKLTENTEAFF,TGTGCCAGCAAGAAATTGACAGAGAACACTGAAGCTTTCTTT
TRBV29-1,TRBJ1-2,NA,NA,CTYVGAGSGYTF,TGCACCTACGTTGGGGCTGGATCTGGCTACACCTTC
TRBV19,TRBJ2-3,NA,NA,CASSIFWTDLSTDTQYF,TGTGCCAGTAGTATATTTTGGACAGACCTTAGCACAGATACGCAGTATTTT
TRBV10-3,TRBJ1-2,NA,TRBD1,CAISLQGRPSDGYTF,TGTGCCATCAGTCTACAGGGGAGGCCATCTGATGGCTACACCTTC
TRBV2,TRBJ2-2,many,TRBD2,CASSDRLAGGELFF,TGTGCCAGCAGTGATAGGCTAGCGGGCGGGGAGCTGTTTTTT
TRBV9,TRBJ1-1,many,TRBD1,CASSAMNRGRNTEAFF,TGTGCCAGCAGCGCCATGAACAGGGGGCGGAACACTGAAGCTTTCTTT
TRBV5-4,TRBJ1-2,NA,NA,CASSGLDGYTF,TGTGCCAGCTCAGGGTTAGACGGCTACACCTTC
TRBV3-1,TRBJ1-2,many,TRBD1,CASSRGGSYGYTF,TGTGCCAGCAGCCGAGGGGGCAGCTATGGCTACACCTTC
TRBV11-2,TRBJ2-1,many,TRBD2,CASSWGLDNEQFF,TGTGCCAGCAGCTGGGGACTAGACAATGAGCAGTTCTTC
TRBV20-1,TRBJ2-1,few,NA,CSAQLESQFF,TGCAGTGCTCAGTTAGAGTCCCAGTTCTTC
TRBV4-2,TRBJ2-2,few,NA,CASSQQGLTGELFF,TGTGCCAGCAGCCAGCAAGGGCTAACCGGGGAGCTGTTTTTT
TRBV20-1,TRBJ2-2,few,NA,CSASGGENTGELFF,TGCAGTGCTAGTGGCGGAGAGAACACCGGGGAGCTGTTTTTT
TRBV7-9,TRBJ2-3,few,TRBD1,CASSSRQGARDTQYF,TGTGCCAGCAGCTCACGACAGGGGGCCAGAGATACGCAGTATTTT
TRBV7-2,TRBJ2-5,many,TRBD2,CASSPQAVAGVYF,TGTGCCAGCAGCCCCCAGGCGGTAGCGGGAGTCTACTTC